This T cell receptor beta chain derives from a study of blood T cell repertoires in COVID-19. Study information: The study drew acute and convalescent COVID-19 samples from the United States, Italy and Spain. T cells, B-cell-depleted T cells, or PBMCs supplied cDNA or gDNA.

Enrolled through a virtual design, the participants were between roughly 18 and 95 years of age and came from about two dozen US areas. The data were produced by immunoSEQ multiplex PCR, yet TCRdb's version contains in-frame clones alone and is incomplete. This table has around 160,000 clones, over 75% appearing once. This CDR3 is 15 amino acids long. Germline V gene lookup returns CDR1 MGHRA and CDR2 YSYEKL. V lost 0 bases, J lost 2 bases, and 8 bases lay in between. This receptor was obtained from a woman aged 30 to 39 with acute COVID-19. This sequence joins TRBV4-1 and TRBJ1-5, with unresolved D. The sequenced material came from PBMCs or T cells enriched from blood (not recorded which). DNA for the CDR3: TGCGCCAGCAGCCAAGATAGACGGGGCAATCAGCCCCAGCATTTT. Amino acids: CASSQDRRGNQPQHF.